A single sample is the source of the 16 T cell receptor beta chains below, sequenced in a study of CD8 T cells in ankylosing spondylitis. MiXCR, applied by TCRdb to the 5' RACE reads, yields one record per CDR3 protein. Of about 240,000 distinct CDR3 sequences in the sample, around 9.1% were seen once. Material: blood, either unsorted or a sorted T cell fraction (not recorded which). The receptors stem from a male donor with ankylosing spondylitis or in good health (not recorded which).

Notes on this clonotype: A read error may explain this, as a much larger clone is one base away. This sequence joins TRBV6-1 and TRBJ1-1, with unresolved D. CDR1 and CDR2 from the germline V gene are MNHNS and SASEGT. This CDR3 comprises 13 residues. The CDR3, as DNA: TGTGCCAGCAGAGCAACGACGAACCCTGAAGCTTTCTTT. This translates into CASRATTNPEAFF.

The V and J genes are TRBV2 and TRBJ2-2, with D possibly matching TRBD1 (5 bases). The CDR3 extends over 13 amino acids. The germline V and J ends were trimmed by 7 bases and 4 bases, with 10 bases remaining between them. Germline V gene sequence: CDR1 SNHLY, CDR2 FYNNEI. In nucleotides, the CDR3 is TGTGCCAGCATCCCAGGGCTCACCGGGGAGCTGTTTTTT. This sequence encodes CASIPGLTGELFF.

The sample holds many counts of this clonotype. J is TRBJ1-2 and V is TRBV20-1; 7 bases map to TRBD1. Germline V gene sequence: CDR1 DFQATT, CDR2 SNEGSKA (reference sequence). V lost 3 bases, J lost 7 bases, and 5 bases stayed unmatched. This CDR3 comprises 12 residues. In DNA, the CDR3 is TGCAGTGCTAGGACAGGGCATAGTGGCTACACCTTC. Translating gives CSARTGHSGYTF.

V is TRBV20-1 and J is TRBJ1-2; D not certain. The length of the CDR3 is 14 residues. Trimming took 0 bases from V and 1 from J, leaving 9 bases between them. Germline CDR1 reads DFQATT; CDR2 reads SNEGSKA (reference sequence). Here the CDR3 reads CSARDLAINYGYTF. The CDR3 DNA follows: TGCAGTGCTAGAGATCTCGCGATTAACTATGGCTACACCTTC.

This clonotype was seen more than once but under ten times. The chain links TRBV11-1 to TRBJ2-1, with D perhaps being TRBD1 or TRBD2 (5 bases each). This CDR3 spans 16 amino acids. Trimming removed 4 bases at V and 10 bases at J, with 23 bases between. CDR1 SGHAT and CDR2 FQDESV come from the germline V gene (reference sequence). The CDR3 coding sequence is TGTGCCAGCAGCTCCCTACCCGGGACCTCCTCGGGAGAGCAGTTCTTC. This gives the protein CASSSLPGTSSGEQFF.

This clonotype was observed many times. The CDR3 bases are TGCAGTGCGAGACTAGCGGGAGCCTACAATGAGCAGTTCTTC. Its protein is CSARLAGAYNEQFF. V and J are TRBV20-1 and TRBJ2-1; 12 bases fit TRBD2. With 6 bases clipped from V and 2 bases from J, the junction kept 2 bases outside the gene matches. The CDR3 contains 14 residues. Germline CDR1 and CDR2: DFQATT and SNEGSKA (reference sequence).

There are a few counts of this clonotype. The chain combines TRBV18 with TRBJ2-7, with D perhaps TRBD2 (6 bases). The CDR3 is made up of 14 amino acids. Germline-derived CDR1 and CDR2 are KGHSH and LQKENI. The V gene lost 2 bases and the J gene lost 3 bases, with 11 bases spanning the gap. The CDR3 DNA reads TGTGCCAGCTCACCAGAACACGGGAGCTACGAGCAGTACTTC. It yields the protein CASSPEHGSYEQYF.

V is TRBV10-3 and J is TRBJ1-1; D is perhaps TRBD1 (5 bases). Deletions cut 8 bases from V and 1 base from J, with 8 bases between. This CDR3 has 12 amino acids. CDR1 and CDR2 from the germline V gene are ENHRY and SYGVKD. The CDR3 is CAIAGRNTEAFF. The CDR3 DNA reads as TGTGCCATCGCAGGGAGGAACACTGAAGCTTTCTTT.

This clonotype showed up many times. The CDR3 spells CSVEDYQETQYF. CDR3 bases: TGCAGCGTTGAAGATTACCAAGAGACCCAGTACTTC. This sequence joins TRBV29-1 and TRBJ2-5; unclear D gene. V was trimmed by 0 bases and J by 0 bases, leaving 2 bases between them. Germline assignment: CDR1 SQVTM and CDR2 ANQGSEA. The CDR3 totals 12 residues.

This clonotype was recorded a few times. V usage is TRBV23-1 and J usage is TRBJ2-7, with a possible D match to TRBD1 (6 bases). TRBV23-1 is given ORF status, its function remaining uncertain. The CDR3 is 15 residues long. V was pared by 0 bases and J by 3 bases, with 12 bases between. CDR3 amino acids: CASSQSGRGYYEQYF. Here the CDR3 DNA reads TGCGCCAGCAGTCAATCGGGCAGGGGCTACTACGAGCAGTACTTC.

This clonotype was found many times. The chain employs TRBV20-1 and TRBJ2-3, with D possibly matching TRBD2 (5 bases). CDR1 and CDR2 (germline): DFQATT, SNEGSKA (reference sequence). The CDR3 is 13 residues long. V lost 3 bases to trimming and J lost 0 bases, with 7 bases between them. CDR3 residues: CSASGISTDTQYF. The CDR3 bases are TGCAGTGCTAGCGGGATCAGCACAGATACGCAGTATTTT.

This clonotype has a count of ten or more. This CDR3 reads CSARETRGRNSPLHF. In nucleotides, the CDR3 is TGCAGTGCTAGAGAAACCAGGGGTCGGAATTCACCCCTCCACTTT. The chain combines TRBV20-1 with TRBJ1-6; D is perhaps TRBD1 (6 bases). Germline V gene data show CDR1 as DFQATT and CDR2 as SNEGSKA (reference sequence). Trimming removed 0 bases at V and 7 bases at J, with 13 bases between. The CDR3 sequence is 15 residues long.

There are many counts of this clonotype. The chain uses TRBV7-2 and TRBJ2-7; D may be TRBD1 (5 bases). Between the trimmed V and J ends, which lost 2 bases and 3 bases, there was a span of 17 bases. Per germline, CDR1 SGHTA and CDR2 FQGNSA. This CDR3 region has 16 residues. The CDR3 DNA reads as TGTGCCAGCAGCTTATCTAAGACAGTTTTTTTCTACGAGCAGTACTTC. Amino acids: CASSLSKTVFFYEQYF.

The gene calls are TRBV20-1 and TRBJ2-7, with D possibly matching TRBD2 (7 bases). Trimming took 3 bases from V and 2 from J, leaving 17 bases between them. The V gene's germline CDR1 is DFQATT and CDR2 SNEGSKA (reference sequence). CDR3 length: 15 amino acids. The CDR3 DNA is TGCAGTGCTAGTGGGGGGGGCGGGAGAGCCTACGAGCAGTACTTC. This translates into CSASGGGGRAYEQYF.

The table lists this clonotype with many counts. This rearrangement joins TRBV20-1 to TRBJ1-5, with a tentative D call TRBD1 (5 bases). This CDR3 contains 14 residues. Germline CDR1 DFQATT, CDR2 SNEGSKA (reference sequence). With 2 bases removed from V and 3 bases from J, the gap between germline ends came to 11 bases. The CDR3 nucleotides read TGCAGTGCTAGACCCGACAGTCCCAATCAGCCCCAGCATTTT. As protein: CSARPDSPNQPQHF.

The chain links TRBV7-2 to TRBJ2-7; D is possibly TRBD1 (6 bases). The CDR3 totals 13 residues. Germline CDR1 is SGHTA and CDR2 is FQGNSA. V gave up 3 bases and J gave up 3 bases, with 9 bases separating them. For the CDR3, the DNA is TGTGCCAGCAGCTTGGACAGACTCTACGAGCAGTACTTC. Its protein product is CASSLDRLYEQYF.